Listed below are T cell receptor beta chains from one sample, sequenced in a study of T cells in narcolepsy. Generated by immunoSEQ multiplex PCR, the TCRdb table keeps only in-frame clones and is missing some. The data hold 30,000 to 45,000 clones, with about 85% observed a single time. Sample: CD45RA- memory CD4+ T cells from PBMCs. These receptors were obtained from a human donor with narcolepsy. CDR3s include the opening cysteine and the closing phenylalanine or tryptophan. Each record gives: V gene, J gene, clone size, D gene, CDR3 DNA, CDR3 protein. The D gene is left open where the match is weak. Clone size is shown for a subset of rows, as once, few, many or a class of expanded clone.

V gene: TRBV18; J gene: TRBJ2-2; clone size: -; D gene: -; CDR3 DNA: TGTGCCAGCTCACAAGTCCCTAGGAGCACCGGGGAGCTGTTTTTT; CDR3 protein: CASSQVPRSTGELFF
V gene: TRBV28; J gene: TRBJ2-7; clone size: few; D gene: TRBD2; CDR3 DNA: TGTGCCAGCAGTCCTAGCGGGGGCCCCTACGAGCAGTACTTC; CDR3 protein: CASSPSGGPYEQYF
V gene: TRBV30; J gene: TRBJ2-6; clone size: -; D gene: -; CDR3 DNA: TGTGCCTGGAGTGCTCAGCGCTCTGGGGCCAACGTCCTGACTTTC; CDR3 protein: CAWSAQRSGANVLTF
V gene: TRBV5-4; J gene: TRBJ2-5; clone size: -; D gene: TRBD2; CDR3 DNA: TGTGCCAGCAGCCCCCTCCGGGAGGCGAGGGAAGAGACCCAGTACTTC; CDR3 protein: CASSPLREAREETQYF
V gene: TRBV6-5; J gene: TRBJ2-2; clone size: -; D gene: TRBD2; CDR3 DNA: TGTGCCATCAGTGCCAGCGGGACTAAGGCCGGGGAGCTGTTTTTT; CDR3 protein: CAISASGTKAGELFF
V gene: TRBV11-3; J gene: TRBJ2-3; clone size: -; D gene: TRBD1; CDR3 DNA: TGTGCCAGCAGCTCGAGACAGGGGGTCACCACAGATACGCAGTATTTT; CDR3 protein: CASSSRQGVTTDTQYF
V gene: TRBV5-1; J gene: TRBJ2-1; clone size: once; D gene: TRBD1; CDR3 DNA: TGCGCCAGCAGCTTTAGTCACGGGACAGGGGTCCATGAGCAGTTCTTC; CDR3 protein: CASSFSHGTGVHEQFF
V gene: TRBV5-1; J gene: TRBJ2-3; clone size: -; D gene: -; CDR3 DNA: TGCGCCAGCAGCCACCCCACAGATACGCAGTATTTT; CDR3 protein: CASSHPTDTQYF
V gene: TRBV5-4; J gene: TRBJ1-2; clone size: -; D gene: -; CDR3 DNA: TGTGCCAGCAGCTCCCCCACAGTCTATGGCTACACCTTC; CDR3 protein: CASSSPTVYGYTF
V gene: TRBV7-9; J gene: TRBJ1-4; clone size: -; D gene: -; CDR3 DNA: TGTGCCAGCACCTCCTGGCGGGTAGGGGACGAAAAACTGTTTTTT; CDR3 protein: CASTSWRVGDEKLFF
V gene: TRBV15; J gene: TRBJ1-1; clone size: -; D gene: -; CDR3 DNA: TGTGCCACCAGCAGGGGAAACACTGAAGCTTTCTTT; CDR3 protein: CATSRGNTEAFF
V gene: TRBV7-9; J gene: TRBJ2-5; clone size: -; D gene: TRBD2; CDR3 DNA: TGTGCCAGCATCCGGGGACGACTAGCGGGGTACCAAGAGACCCAGTACTTC; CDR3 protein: CASIRGRLAGYQETQYF
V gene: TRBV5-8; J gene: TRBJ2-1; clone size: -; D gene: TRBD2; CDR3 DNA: TGTGCCAGCAGCTTGGTTCTCCTAGCGGGGGGTAATGAGCAGTTCTTC; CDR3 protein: CASSLVLLAGGNEQFF
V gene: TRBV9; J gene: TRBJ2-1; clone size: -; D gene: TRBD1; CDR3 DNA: TGTGCCAGCAGCGTAGAGGGGGCCGGGAATGAGCAGTTCTTC; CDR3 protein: CASSVEGAGNEQFF
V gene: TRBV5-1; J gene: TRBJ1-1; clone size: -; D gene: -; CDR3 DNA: TGCGCCAGCAGCCTGAGACCCACTGAAGCTTTCTTT; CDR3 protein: CASSLRPTEAFF
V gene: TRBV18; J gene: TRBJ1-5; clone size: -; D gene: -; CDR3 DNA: TGTGCCAGCTCACCTGACGCCAACAGAGGCAATCAGCCCCAGCATTTT; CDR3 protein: CASSPDANRGNQPQHF
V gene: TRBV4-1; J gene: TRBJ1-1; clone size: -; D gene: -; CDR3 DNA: TGCGCCAGCAGCCAAATGACAGGACTGAGCACTGAAGCTTTCTTT; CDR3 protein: CASSQMTGLSTEAFF
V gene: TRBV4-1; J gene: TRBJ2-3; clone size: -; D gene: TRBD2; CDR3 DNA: TGCGCCAGCAGCCAAGATGGTAGCGGGGGGGCGGGAGATACGCAGTATTTT; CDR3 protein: CASSQDGSGGAGDTQYF
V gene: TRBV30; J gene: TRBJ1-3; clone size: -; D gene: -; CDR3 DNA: TGTGCATTTACCGTGCGCTCTGGAAACACCATATATTTT; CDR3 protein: CAFTVRSGNTIYF
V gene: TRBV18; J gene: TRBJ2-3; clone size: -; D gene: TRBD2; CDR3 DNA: TGTGCCAGCTCACCAAGCCTAGCGGGGTCAGATACGCAGTATTTT; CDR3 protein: CASSPSLAGSDTQYF
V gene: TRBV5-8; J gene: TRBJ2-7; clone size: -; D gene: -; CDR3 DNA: TGTGCCAGCAGCGTGACACTTGCGGGATCCTACGAGCAGTACTTC; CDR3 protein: CASSVTLAGSYEQYF
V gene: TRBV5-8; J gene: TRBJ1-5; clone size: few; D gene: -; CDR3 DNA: TGTGCCAGCAGCTTCGGCAATCAGCCCCAGCATTTT; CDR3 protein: CASSFGNQPQHF
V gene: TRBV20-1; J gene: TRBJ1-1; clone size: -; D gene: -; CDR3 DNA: TGCAGTGCCTCCCAGAACACTGAAGCTTTCTTT; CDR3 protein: CSASQNTEAFF
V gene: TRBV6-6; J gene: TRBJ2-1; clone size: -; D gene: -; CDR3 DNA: TGTGCCAGCAGCCGGGGCAATGAGCAGTTCTTC; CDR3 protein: CASSRGNEQFF
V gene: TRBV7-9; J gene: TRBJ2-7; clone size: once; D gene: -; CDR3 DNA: TGTGCCAGCAGCTTAGGTGACGCGGGGCGCGAGCAGTACTTC; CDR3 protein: CASSLGDAGREQYF
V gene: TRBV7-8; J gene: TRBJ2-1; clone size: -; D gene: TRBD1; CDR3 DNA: TGTGCCAGCAGCTTATTGGACAGGGGAACGTACAATGAGCAGTTCTTC; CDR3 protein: CASSLLDRGTYNEQFF
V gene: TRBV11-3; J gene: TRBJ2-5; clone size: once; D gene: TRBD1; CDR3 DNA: TGTGCCAGCAGCCCGGGACAGGGGACCCAGTACTTC; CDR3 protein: CASSPGQGTQYF
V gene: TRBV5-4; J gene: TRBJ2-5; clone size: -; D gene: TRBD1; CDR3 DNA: TGTGCCAGCAGCTTGATTCGACAGGGTGGGGAGACCCAGTACTTC; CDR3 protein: CASSLIRQGGETQYF
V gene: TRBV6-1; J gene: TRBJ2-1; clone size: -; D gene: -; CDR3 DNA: TGTGCCACCACTGGGGCAGGCACCTACAATGAGCAGTTCTTC; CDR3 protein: CATTGAGTYNEQFF
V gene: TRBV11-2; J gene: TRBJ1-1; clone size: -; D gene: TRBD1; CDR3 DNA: TGTGCCAGCAGCTCCGCCCGGGACAGGCCCCCGAAGGCTTTCTTT; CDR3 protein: CASSSARDRPPKAFF
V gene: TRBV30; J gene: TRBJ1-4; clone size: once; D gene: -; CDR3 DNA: TGTGCCTCCTCCCTTGAAAATGAAAAACTGTTTTTT; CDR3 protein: CASSLENEKLFF
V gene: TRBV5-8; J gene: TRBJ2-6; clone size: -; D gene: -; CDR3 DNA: TGTGCCAGCAGCAAGGGAGAGTCTGGGGCCAACGTCCTGACTTTC; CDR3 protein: CASSKGESGANVLTF
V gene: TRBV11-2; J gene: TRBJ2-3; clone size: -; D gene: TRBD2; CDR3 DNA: TGTGCCAGCAGCTTAGGGGGTAGCGGGGGCACAGATACGCAGTATTTT; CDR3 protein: CASSLGGSGGTDTQYF
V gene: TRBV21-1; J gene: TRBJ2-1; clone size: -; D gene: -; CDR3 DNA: TGTGCCAGCAGCAAAGTCGGGAATGAGCAGTTCTTC; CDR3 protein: CASSKVGNEQFF
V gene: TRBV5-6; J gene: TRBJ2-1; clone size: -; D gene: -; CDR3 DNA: TGTGCCAGCAGCCTATACAATGAGCAGTTCTTC; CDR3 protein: CASSLYNEQFF
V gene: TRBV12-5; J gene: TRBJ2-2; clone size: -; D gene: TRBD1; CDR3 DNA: TGTGCTAGTGGTTTGGGGAAGAGACAGGGCCTCGGGGAGCTGTTTTTT; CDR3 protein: CASGLGKRQGLGELFF
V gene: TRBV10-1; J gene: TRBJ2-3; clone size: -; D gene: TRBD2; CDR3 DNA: TGCGCCAGCGGAGTAGCGGGGGGGGGCACAGATACGCAGTATTTT; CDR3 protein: CASGVAGGGTDTQYF
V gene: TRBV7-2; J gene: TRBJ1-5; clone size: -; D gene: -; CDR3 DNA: TGTGCCAGCAGCTTCGACGGGAGCAATCAGCCCCAGCATTTT; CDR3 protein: CASSFDGSNQPQHF
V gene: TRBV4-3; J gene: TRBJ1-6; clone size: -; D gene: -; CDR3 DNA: TGCGCCAGCAGCCAAGAGGCAGGGCATAATTCACCCCTCCACTTT; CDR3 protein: CASSQEAGHNSPLHF
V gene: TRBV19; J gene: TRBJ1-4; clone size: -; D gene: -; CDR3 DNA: TGTGCCAGTAGTAGCCCATGGCAGGGCACTAATGAAAAACTGTTTTTT; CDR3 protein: CASSSPWQGTNEKLFF
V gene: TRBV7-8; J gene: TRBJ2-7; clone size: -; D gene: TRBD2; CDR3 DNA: TGTGCCAGCAGCCTACACCAGGGAGGGTACGAGCAGTACTTC; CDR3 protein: CASSLHQGGYEQYF
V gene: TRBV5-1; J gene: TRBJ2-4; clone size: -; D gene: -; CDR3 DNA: TGCGCCAGCAGCTTGGGGACTCAAAACATTCAGTACTTC; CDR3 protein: CASSLGTQNIQYF
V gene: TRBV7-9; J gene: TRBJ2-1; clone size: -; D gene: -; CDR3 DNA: TGTGCCAGCAGCTTGAGCGGCGGAAATGAGCAGTTCTTC; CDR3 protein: CASSLSGGNEQFF
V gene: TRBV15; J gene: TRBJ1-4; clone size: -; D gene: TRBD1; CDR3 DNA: TGTGCCACCAGCAGAGATTTACGAGTTGACAGGGCAACTAATGAAAAACTGTTTTTT; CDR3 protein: CATSRDLRVDRATNEKLFF
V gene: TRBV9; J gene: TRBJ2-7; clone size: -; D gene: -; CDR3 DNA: TGTGCCAGCAGCGTAGAACCGGGGAACGAGCAGTACTTC; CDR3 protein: CASSVEPGNEQYF
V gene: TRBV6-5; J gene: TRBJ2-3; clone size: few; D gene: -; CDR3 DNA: TGTGCCAGCACCCCACTAGAGACAGATACGCAGTATTTT; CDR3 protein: CASTPLETDTQYF
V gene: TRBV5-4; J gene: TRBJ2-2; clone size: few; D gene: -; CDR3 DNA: TGTGCCAGCAGCTCCCATAGCAACCGGATCCCCGGGGAGCTGTTTTTT; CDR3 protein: CASSSHSNRIPGELFF
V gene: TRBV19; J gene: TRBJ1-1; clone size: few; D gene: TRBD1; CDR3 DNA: TGTGCCAGTAGTGCAACAGGGGTGAACACTGAAGCTTTCTTT; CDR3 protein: CASSATGVNTEAFF
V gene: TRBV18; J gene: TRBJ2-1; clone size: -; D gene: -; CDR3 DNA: TGTGCCAGCTCACCATACGTGGGGGCAGCCTACAATGAGCAGTTCTTC; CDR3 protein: CASSPYVGAAYNEQFF
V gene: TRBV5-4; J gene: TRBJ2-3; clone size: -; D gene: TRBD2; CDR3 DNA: TGTGCCAGCAGCTTGGAAGGGGGACTAGCTACAGATACGCAGTATTTT; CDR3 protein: CASSLEGGLATDTQYF
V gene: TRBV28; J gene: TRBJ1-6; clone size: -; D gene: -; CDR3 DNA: TGTGCCAGCAGTCCTCTACAGTCACCCCTCCACTTT; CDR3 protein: CASSPLQSPLHF
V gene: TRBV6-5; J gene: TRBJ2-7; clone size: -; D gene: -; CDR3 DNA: TGTGCCAGCAGTCGAGGGGGGGGCTACGAGCAGTACTTC; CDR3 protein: CASSRGGGYEQYF
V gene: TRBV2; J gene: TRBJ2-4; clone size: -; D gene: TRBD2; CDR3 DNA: TGTGCCAGCAGGCGGAACATTGGGGGGGTAGCCAAAAACATTCAGTACTTC; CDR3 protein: CASRRNIGGVAKNIQYF
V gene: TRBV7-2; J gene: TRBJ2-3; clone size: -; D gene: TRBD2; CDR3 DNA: TGTGCCAGCGGGGAGCGGGGGTCAAGTACGCAGTATTTT; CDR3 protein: CASGERGSSTQYF
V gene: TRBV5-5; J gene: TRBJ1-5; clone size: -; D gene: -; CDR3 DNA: TGTGCCAGCAGCCCGAGGGGGGCCCTCAATCAGCCCCAGCATTTT; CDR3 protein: CASSPRGALNQPQHF
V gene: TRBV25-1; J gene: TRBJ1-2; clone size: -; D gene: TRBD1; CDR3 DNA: TGTGCCAGCAGCCGTCCCGGGACAGGGGTCGATGGCTACACCTTC; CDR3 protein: CASSRPGTGVDGYTF
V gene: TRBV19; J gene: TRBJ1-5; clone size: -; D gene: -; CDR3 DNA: TGTGCCAGTAACGGGCTTGCTGGGACGTCTCAGCCCCAGCATTTT; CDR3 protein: CASNGLAGTSQPQHF
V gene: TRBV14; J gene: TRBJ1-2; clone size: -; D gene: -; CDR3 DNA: TGTGCCAGCAGCCAAGGGATCAGGGCTTCTGGCTACACCTTC; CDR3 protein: CASSQGIRASGYTF
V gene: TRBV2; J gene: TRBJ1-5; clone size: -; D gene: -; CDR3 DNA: TGTGCCAGCAGTTGGGGACACGGCAATCAGCCCCAGCATTTT; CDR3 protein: CASSWGHGNQPQHF